This T cell receptor (beta chain) derives from a study of control samples from healthy donors and cancer patients. Germline V gene data show CDR1 as SEHNR and CDR2 as FQNEAQ (reference sequence). CDR3 length equals 14 residues. The assay was immunoSEQ multiplex PCR, and TCRdb's table has in-frame clones only and misses some. This sample has tens of thousands of clones, with about 88% found just once. Turning to this clone: The junction departs from germline at one end; a sequencing error may be responsible.

Sequenced material: blood. V gene TRBV7-9 combines with J gene TRBJ1-1; D is unclear. This receptor was obtained from a woman in her 70s in good health. The CDR3 DNA sequence: TGTGTCAGCAGCCATACTAACTCAGACACTGAAGCTTTCTTT. It yields the protein CVSSHTNSDTEAFF.